This is a list of T cell receptor beta chains from one sample in a study of blood T cell repertoires in COVID-19. Profiled with immunoSEQ multiplex PCR; TCRdb holds only in-frame clones, not every one. The table lists a few hundred thousand clones, around 83% of them singletons, with roughly 3.3% in the top ten. Sequencing used peripheral blood. These receptors came from a woman under 30 with acute or convalescent COVID-19. CDR3s include the opening cysteine and the closing phenylalanine or tryptophan. D genes are given only for firm matches. Clone sizes are given selectively: once, few, many, or a class where the clone is expanded.

NA	TRBV9	NA	TRBJ2-2	TGTGCCAGCAGCAGGAGCGGGAACACCGGGGAGCTGTTTTTT	CASSRSGNTGELFF
NA	TRBV5-1	NA	TRBJ2-2	TGCGCCAGCAGCTTCCGGACCGGGCGGGGCACCGGGGAGCTGTTTTTT	CASSFRTGRGTGELFF
NA	TRBV6-2/TRBV6-3	TRBD2	TRBJ2-5	TGTGCCAGCAGTTACTTGCGGACTAGCGGGCCACAAGAGACCCAGTACTTC	CASSYLRTSGPQETQYF
NA	TRBV30	TRBD2	TRBJ2-2	TGTGCCTGGGGCGGCGGAGCGGGAGGGCCGAACACCGGGGAGCTGTTTTTT	CAWGGGAGGPNTGELFF
NA	TRBV7-2	TRBD1	TRBJ1-5	TGTGCCAGCCGCGGTACAGGGGGCAAGGAGCCCCAGCATTTT	CASRGTGGKEPQHF
once	TRBV3-1/TRBV3-2	NA	TRBJ1-5	TGTGCCAGCAGGGTTAGTCGATCTGCAGGGCCTAAGCATCAGCCCCAGCATTTT	CASRVSRSAGPKHQPQHF
NA	TRBV27	NA	TRBJ1-5	TGTGCCAGCAGTTTAAACAGGGACCGCAATCAGCCCCAGCATTTT	CASSLNRDRNQPQHF
NA	TRBV5-5	TRBD1	TRBJ1-4	TGTGCCAGCAGCCTGATGACCCTCGGACAGGGGAACGGTGAAAAACTGTTTTTT	CASSLMTLGQGNGEKLFF
once	TRBV9	NA	TRBJ1-1	TGTGCCAGCAGCGAAACCCCCAAGGAGGGGCAGAACACTGAAGCTTTCTTT	CASSETPKEGQNTEAFF
few	TRBV28	TRBD2	TRBJ2-7	TGTGCCAGCAGAAATAGCGGGAGCTCCTACGAGCAGTACTTC	CASRNSGSSYEQYF
NA	TRBV9	TRBD1	TRBJ2-5	TGTGCCAGCAGCGTAGGGACAGGGGGTATCCAAGAGACCCAGTACTTC	CASSVGTGGIQETQYF
NA	TRBV6-2/TRBV6-3	TRBD2	TRBJ2-2	TGTGCCAGCAGCCCTTTCAGCGGGAGGGCCGGGGAGCTGTTTTTT	CASSPFSGRAGELFF
NA	TRBV9	NA	TRBJ1-3	TGTGCCAGCAGCGTACAGGGGACTGGAAACACCATATATTTT	CASSVQGTGNTIYF
NA	TRBV9	NA	TRBJ2-5	TGTGCCAGCAGCGTAGGACAGCCGACTGGGGAGACCCAGTACTTC	CASSVGQPTGETQYF
NA	TRBV7-7	TRBD1	TRBJ2-3	TGTGCTAGCAGCCCGGACAGGGCCTCAGTGGATACGCAGTATTTT	CASSPDRASVDTQYF
NA	TRBV30	NA	TRBJ1-1	TGTGCCTGGAGAAACCAGGTGAACACTGAAGCTTTCTTT	CAWRNQVNTEAFF
few	TRBV3-1/TRBV3-2	NA	TRBJ1-3	TGTGCCAGCAGCCCCCCGGGACAAGTAAACACCATATATTTT	CASSPPGQVNTIYF
NA	TRBV23-1	NA	TRBJ2-7	TGCGCCAGCAGTCAATCGGGACTTTCCTACGAGCAGTACTTC	CASSQSGLSYEQYF
NA	TRBV4-1	TRBD1	TRBJ1-1	TGCGCCAGCAGCCAAGCCGGGACAGGGGCGATCCGCACTGAAGCTTTCTTT	CASSQAGTGAIRTEAFF
NA	TRBV11-3	TRBD2	TRBJ2-1	TGTGCCAGCAGCCCTAGCGGGAGTTCCTACAATGAGCAGTTCTTC	CASSPSGSSYNEQFF
NA	TRBV2	TRBD2	TRBJ2-7	TGTGCCAGCGGAGAGTTAGGGACTAGCGTCCACGAGCAGTACTTC	CASGELGTSVHEQYF
NA	TRBV14	NA	TRBJ2-1	TGTGCCAGCAGCCAAGATCCCCGAGATCCTGGCAATGAGCAGTTCTTC	CASSQDPRDPGNEQFF
NA	TRBV4-3	NA	TRBJ1-4	TGCGCCAGCAGCCAAGGACAGCATGTAGCAACTAATGAAAAACTGTTTTTT	CASSQGQHVATNEKLFF
NA	TRBV19	TRBD2	TRBJ2-2	TGTGCCAGTAGCGCTAGCGGGAAACCTTTCACCGGGGAGCTGTTTTTT	CASSASGKPFTGELFF
few	TRBV9	TRBD1	TRBJ1-6	TGTGCCAGCAGCCCTCACAGGGGGCGAAAGGTGGGTTCACCCCTCCACTTT	CASSPHRGRKVGSPLHF
many	TRBV28	TRBD1	TRBJ1-4	TGTGCCAGCAGTTTGGGACTGATAGGGGGCGCGGGTGAAAAACTGTTTTTT	CASSLGLIGGAGEKLFF
once	TRBV6-1	NA	TRBJ1-6	TGTGCCAGCAGTGAGGAGGGAGGTTCACCCCTCCACTTT	CASSEEGGSPLHF
NA	TRBV4-3	TRBD2	TRBJ2-7	TGCGCCAGCAGCCAAGCTCGAGCGGGAGGCCCCTACGAGCAGTACTTC	CASSQARAGGPYEQYF
NA	TRBV24-1	NA	TRBJ1-5	TGTGCCACCAGTAGTAGCTATAGCAATCAGCCCCAGCATTTT	CATSSSYSNQPQHF
once	TRBV27	NA	TRBJ2-7	TGTGCCAGCAGAATGGCCCCGGGTGTGTGGGGGGTCGAATCCTACGAGCAGTACTTC	CASRMAPGVWGVESYEQYF
NA	TRBV19	TRBD1	TRBJ2-5	TGTGCCAGTAGTAAACGAACTGACAGGGCCTTAGGGGAGACCCAGTACTTC	CASSKRTDRALGETQYF
few	TRBV11-2	NA	TRBJ2-7	TGTGCCAGTACCCCGGGGACAAGTCCCTACGAGCAGTACTTC	CASTPGTSPYEQYF
NA	TRBV6-1	TRBD1	TRBJ2-5	TGTGCCAGCAGTGAAGAGGGGACAGGGGGCGCAGAGACCCAGTACTTC	CASSEEGTGGAETQYF
NA	TRBV10-3	TRBD2	TRBJ2-7	TGTGCCATCAGTGAGGGACTAGCGGCGACCTACGAGCAGTACTTC	CAISEGLAATYEQYF
NA	TRBV14	NA	TRBJ2-7	TGTGCCAGCAGCCACAGGTATATGGCCTACGAGCAGTACTTC	CASSHRYMAYEQYF
NA	TRBV12-5	NA	TRBJ1-1	TGTGCTAGTGGTTGGGACAAATACACTGAAGCTTTCTTT	CASGWDKYTEAFF
NA	TRBV12-5	TRBD2	TRBJ2-1	TGTGCTAGTGGTTTGGTATCTGGACAGACGCCGGGACTAGCGAGAGGGCCCTTATACAATGAGCAGTTCTTC	CASGLVSGQTPGLARGPLYNEQFF
NA	TRBV7-8	NA	TRBJ2-7	TGTGCCAGCAGCTTAGGGCTCCGGGACTACGAGCAGTACTTC	CASSLGLRDYEQYF
NA	TRBV28	NA	TRBJ2-5	TGTGCCAGCGCACAAAGCTTGGGGGCGCGAGGAGAGACCCAGTACTTC	CASAQSLGARGETQYF
NA	TRBV4-2	TRBD2	TRBJ2-7	TGTGCCAGCAGCCAAGATCTGATGGCGGGAGCCTCCGCCTACGAGCAGTACTTC	CASSQDLMAGASAYEQYF
NA	TRBV4-3	TRBD1	TRBJ1-5	TGCGCCAGCAGCCAAGCCCATGGGACAGGGAGCAATCAGCCCCAGCATTTT	CASSQAHGTGSNQPQHF
few	TRBV29-1	NA	TRBJ1-2	TGCAGCGTTGAGGGGGGGTCCAGCTATGGCTACACCTTC	CSVEGGSSYGYTF
NA	TRBV10-3	NA	TRBJ1-5	TGTGCCATCAGTGTTATGGAGAGCAATCAGCCCCAGCATTTT	CAISVMESNQPQHF
NA	TRBV3-1/TRBV3-2	TRBD1	TRBJ2-7	TGTGCCAGCAGACAACAGGGGGCTTACGAGCAGTACTTC	CASRQQGAYEQYF